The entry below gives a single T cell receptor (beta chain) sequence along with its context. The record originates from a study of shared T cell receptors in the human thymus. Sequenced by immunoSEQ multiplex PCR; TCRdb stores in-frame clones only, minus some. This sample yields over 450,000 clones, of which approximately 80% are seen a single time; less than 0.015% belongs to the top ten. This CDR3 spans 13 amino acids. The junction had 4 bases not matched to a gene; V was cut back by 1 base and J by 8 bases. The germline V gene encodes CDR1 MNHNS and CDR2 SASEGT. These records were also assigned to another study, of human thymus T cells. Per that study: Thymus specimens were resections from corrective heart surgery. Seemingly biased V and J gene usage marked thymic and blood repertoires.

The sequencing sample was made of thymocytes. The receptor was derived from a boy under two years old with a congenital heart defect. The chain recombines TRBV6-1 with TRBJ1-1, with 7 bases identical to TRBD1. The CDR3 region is CASSEEQGKEAFF. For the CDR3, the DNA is TGTGCCAGCAGTGAAGAACAGGGGAAGGAAGCTTTCTTT.